These T cell receptor beta chains were read from a single sample in a study of human T cells and chemical hapten exposure. TCRdb ran MiXCR on the RACE reads and lists one entry per CDR3 protein. The sample shows 180,000 or so distinct CDR3 sequences, about a fifth of them seen only once. The sequences come from whole blood, collected in connection with sensitization to the hapten diphenylcyclopropenone (DPC). The receptors were gathered from a woman aged 45-65 years with alopecia areata. Some clones in this sample may be carry-over from other donors' samples. CDR3s include the opening cysteine and the closing phenylalanine or tryptophan. A D gene is named only where the DNA matches it firmly. Clone size is not always given. Where it is, it says once, few, many or a class for expanded clones.

clone_size,d_call,j_call,v_call,cdr3_aa,cdr3_nt
NA,NA,TRBJ2-4,TRBV6-5,CASTPRLGDIQYF,TGTGCCAGCACTCCACGGTTGGGAGACATTCAGTACTTC
few,TRBD2,TRBJ2-7,TRBV6-1,CASSATSGSSYEQYF,TGTGCCAGCAGTGCCACTAGCGGGAGCTCCTACGAGCAGTACTTC
few,NA,TRBJ2-2,TRBV7-9,CAGKADSNTGELFF,TGTGCCGGAAAAGCGGATTCGAACACCGGGGAGCTGTTTTTT
many,NA,TRBJ2-7,TRBV10-3,CAISLNQGAYEQYF,TGTGCCATCAGTCTCAACCAAGGAGCCTACGAGCAGTACTTC
NA,NA,TRBJ2-5,TRBV5-6,CASGEGIQETQYF,TGTGCCAGCGGCGAGGGAATACAAGAGACCCAGTACTTC
few,TRBD2,TRBJ2-2,TRBV29-1,CSVRAGAQNTGELFF,TGCAGCGTTCGAGCGGGAGCGCAGAACACCGGGGAGCTGTTTTTT
NA,TRBD1,TRBJ1-3,TRBV10-3,CAISQFGQESTFVSGNTIYF,TGTGCCATCAGCCAATTCGGACAGGAGTCCACCTTTGTCTCTGGAAACACCATATATTTT
few,NA,TRBJ2-3,TRBV12-3/TRBV12-4,CASSFYLRGGYSTDTQYF,TGTGCCAGCAGTTTTTACCTCCGAGGGGGTTATAGCACAGATACGCAGTATTTT
few,TRBD2,TRBJ2-7,TRBV28,CASYLLARTYEQYF,TGTGCCAGCTACCTACTAGCGCGAACCTACGAGCAGTACTTC
few,NA,TRBJ2-7,TRBV6-5,CASSYSWHRVDEQYF,TGTGCCAGCAGTTACTCTTGGCACAGGGTTGACGAGCAGTACTTC
NA,NA,TRBJ2-7,TRBV12-3/TRBV12-4,CASSFTGTPYEQYF,TGTGCCAGCAGTTTCACAGGGACGCCCTACGAGCAGTACTTC
few,NA,TRBJ1-2,TRBV10-2,CASRAGMGAENYGYTF,TGCGCCAGCAGGGCGGGCATGGGGGCCGAAAACTATGGCTACACCTTC
NA,NA,TRBJ2-7,TRBV5-1,CASSSTRQGFHEQYF,TGCGCCAGCAGCTCCACGCGGCAGGGGTTCCACGAGCAGTACTTC
NA,NA,TRBJ2-7,TRBV20-1,CSARAASSYEQYF,TGCAGTGCTAGAGCGGCCTCCTCCTACGAGCAGTACTTC
NA,TRBD1,TRBJ2-7,TRBV9,CASSVQPGQSYEQYF,TGTGCCAGCAGCGTGCAACCGGGACAGTCCTACGAGCAGTACTTC
NA,NA,TRBJ2-1,TRBV6-4,CASSRRASYNEQFF,TGTGCCAGCAGTCGTCGGGCCTCCTACAATGAGCAGTTCTTC
few,TRBD2,TRBJ2-7,TRBV5-1,CASTSGRDYEQYF,TGCGCCAGCACTAGCGGGAGGGACTACGAGCAGTACTTC
many,NA,TRBJ1-1,TRBV5-1,CASSLARNTEAFF,TGCGCCAGCAGCTTGGCCAGGAACACTGAAGCTTTCTTT
NA,NA,TRBJ2-7,TRBV5-6,CASSSPGGMFEQYF,TGTGCCAGCAGCTCCCCGGGCGGGATGTTCGAGCAGTACTTC
NA,TRBD2,TRBJ2-3,TRBV29-1,CSVERGGRAPDAQYF,TGCAGCGTTGAGAGGGGCGGGAGGGCCCCCGATGCGCAGTATTTT
NA,TRBD2,TRBJ2-2,TRBV12-3/TRBV12-4,CASSNGLAETGGLFF,TGTGCCAGCAGTAACGGACTAGCGGAGACGGGCGGGCTGTTTTTT
few,NA,TRBJ2-3,TRBV7-2,CASSLGQGTVRTDTQYF,TGTGCCAGCAGCTTAGGGCAGGGGACCGTCCGCACAGATACGCAGTATTTT
few,NA,TRBJ1-5,TRBV20-1,CSATRQVPSSNQPQHF,TGCAGTGCTACCAGACAGGTACCCAGCAGCAATCAGCCCCAGCATTTT
few,NA,TRBJ1-2,TRBV5-6,CASSLDRVPYGYTF,TGTGCCAGCAGCTTGGACAGGGTCCCCTATGGCTACACCTTC
NA,NA,TRBJ2-7,TRBV5-1,CASSSSAGADPYEQYF,TGCGCCAGCAGCTCCTCCGCAGGGGCGGACCCCTACGAGCAGTACTTC